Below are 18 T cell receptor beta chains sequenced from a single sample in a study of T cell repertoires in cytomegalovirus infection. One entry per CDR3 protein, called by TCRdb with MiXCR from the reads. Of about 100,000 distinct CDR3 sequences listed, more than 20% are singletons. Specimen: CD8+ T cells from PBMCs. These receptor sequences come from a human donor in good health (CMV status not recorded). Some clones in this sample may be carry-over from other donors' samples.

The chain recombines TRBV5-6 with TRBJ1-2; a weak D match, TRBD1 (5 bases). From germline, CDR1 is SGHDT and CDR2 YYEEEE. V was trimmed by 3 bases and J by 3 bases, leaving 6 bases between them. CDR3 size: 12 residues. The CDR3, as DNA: TGTGCCAGCAGCTCGGGGGACTATGGCTACACCTTC. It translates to CASSSGDYGYTF.

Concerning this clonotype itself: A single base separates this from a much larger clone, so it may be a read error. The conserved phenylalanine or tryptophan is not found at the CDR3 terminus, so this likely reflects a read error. The CDR3 sequence is CASSLVLSREAFL. The CDR3 DNA reads TGTGCCAGCAGCTTAGTACTGTCCAGGGAAGCTTTCCTT. V is TRBV7-2 and J is TRBJ1-1; D gene ambiguous. There are 13 residues in the CDR3. Per germline, CDR1 SGHTA and CDR2 FQGNSA. V lost 1 base, J lost 8 bases, and 11 bases lay in between.

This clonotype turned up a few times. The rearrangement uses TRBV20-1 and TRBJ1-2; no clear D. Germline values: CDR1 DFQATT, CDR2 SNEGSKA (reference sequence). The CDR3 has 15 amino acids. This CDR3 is CSPLTEIANTYGYTF. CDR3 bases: TGCAGCCCCCTGACGGAGATAGCAAACACATATGGCTACACCTTC.

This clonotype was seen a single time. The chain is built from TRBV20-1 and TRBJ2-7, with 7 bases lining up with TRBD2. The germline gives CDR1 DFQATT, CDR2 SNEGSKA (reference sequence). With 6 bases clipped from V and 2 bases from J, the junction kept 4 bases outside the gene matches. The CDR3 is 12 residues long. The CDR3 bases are TGCAGTGCGTGGGAGGGAACCTACGAGCAGTACTTC. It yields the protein CSAWEGTYEQYF.

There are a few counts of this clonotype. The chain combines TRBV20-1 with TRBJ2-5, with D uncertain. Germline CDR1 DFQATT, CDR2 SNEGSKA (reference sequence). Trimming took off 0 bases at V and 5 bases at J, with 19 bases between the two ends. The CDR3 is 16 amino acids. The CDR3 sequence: CSARDEPTTGRETQYF. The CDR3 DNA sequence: TGCAGTGCTAGAGATGAACCGACAACCGGACGGGAGACCCAGTACTTC.

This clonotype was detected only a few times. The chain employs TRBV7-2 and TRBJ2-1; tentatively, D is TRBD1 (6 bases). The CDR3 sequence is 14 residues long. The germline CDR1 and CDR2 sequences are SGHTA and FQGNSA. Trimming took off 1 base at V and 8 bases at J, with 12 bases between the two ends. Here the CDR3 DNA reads TGTGCCAGCAGCTTAGTACCCAGGGGCGATGAGCAGTTCTTC. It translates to CASSLVPRGDEQFF.

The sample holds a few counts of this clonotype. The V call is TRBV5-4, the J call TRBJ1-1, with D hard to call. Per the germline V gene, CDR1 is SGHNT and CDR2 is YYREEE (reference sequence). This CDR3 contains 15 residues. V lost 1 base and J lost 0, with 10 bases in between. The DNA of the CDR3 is TGTGCCAGCAGCTTGAGGAGGGAAATGAACACTGAAGCTTTCTTT. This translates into CASSLRREMNTEAFF.

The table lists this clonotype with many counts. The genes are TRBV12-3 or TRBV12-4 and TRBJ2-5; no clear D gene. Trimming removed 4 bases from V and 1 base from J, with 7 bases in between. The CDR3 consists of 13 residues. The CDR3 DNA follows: TGTGCCAGCAGTTCGGGCGTCCAAGAGACCCAGTACTTC. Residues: CASSSGVQETQYF.

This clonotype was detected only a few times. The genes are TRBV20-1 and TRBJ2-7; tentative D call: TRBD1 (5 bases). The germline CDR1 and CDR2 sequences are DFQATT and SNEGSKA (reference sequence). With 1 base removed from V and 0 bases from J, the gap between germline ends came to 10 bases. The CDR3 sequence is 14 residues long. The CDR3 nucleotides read TGCAGTGCTAGAGGTCTCGACAGCTCCTACGAGCAGTACTTC. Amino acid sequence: CSARGLDSSYEQYF.

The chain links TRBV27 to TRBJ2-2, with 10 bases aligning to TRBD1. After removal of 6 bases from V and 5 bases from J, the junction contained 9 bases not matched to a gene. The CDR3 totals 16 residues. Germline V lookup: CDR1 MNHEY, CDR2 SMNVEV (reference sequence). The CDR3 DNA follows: TGTGCCAGCAGCGACCGGGACAGGGGTTTGACCGGGGAGCTGTTTTTT. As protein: CASSDRDRGLTGELFF.

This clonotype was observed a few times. In nucleotides, the CDR3 is TGTGCCAGCACCGGGACTCGATTAGAACAAGAGACCCAGTACTTC. Amino acids: CASTGTRLEQETQYF. The V and J genes are TRBV6-5 and TRBJ2-5; tentatively, D is TRBD2 (6 bases). The CDR3 sequence is 15 residues long. V was cut by 7 bases and J by 2 bases, with 17 bases left in between. Germline CDR1 and CDR2: MNHEY and SVGAGI.

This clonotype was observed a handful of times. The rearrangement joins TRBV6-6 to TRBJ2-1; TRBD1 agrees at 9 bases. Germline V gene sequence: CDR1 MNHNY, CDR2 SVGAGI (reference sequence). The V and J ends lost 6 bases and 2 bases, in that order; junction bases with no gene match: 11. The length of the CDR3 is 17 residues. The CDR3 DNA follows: TGTGCCAGCAGCGTATGGACAGGGGAGTCCCCCTACAATGAGCAGTTCTTC. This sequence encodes CASSVWTGESPYNEQFF.

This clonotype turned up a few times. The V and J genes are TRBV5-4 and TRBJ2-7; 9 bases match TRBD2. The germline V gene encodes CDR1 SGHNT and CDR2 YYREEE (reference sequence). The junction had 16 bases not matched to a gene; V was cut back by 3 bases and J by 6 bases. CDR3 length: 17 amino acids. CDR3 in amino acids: CASSSGLAEDPLLEQYF. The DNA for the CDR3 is TGTGCCAGCAGCTCGGGACTAGCAGAAGACCCCCTCCTCGAGCAGTACTTC.

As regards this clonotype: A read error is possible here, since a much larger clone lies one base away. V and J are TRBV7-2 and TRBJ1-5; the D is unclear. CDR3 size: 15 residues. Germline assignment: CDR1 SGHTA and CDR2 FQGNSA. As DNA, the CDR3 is TGTGCCGGCAGCCCGGGAGTTCTCGGCAATCAGCCCCAGCATTTT. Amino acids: CAGSPGVLGNQPQHF.

CDR3 coding DNA: TGTGCCAGCAGAGAATCCGGGACACCTCATAGCTACACCTTC. Translation gives CASRESGTPHSYTF. The V gene is TRBV6-2 or TRBV6-3, the J gene TRBJ1-2; a possible D gene is TRBD1 (6 bases). The CDR3 loop spans 14 amino acids. Germline V lookup: CDR1 MNHEY, CDR2 SVGEGT. V dropped 6 bases and J dropped 9 bases, with 20 bases sitting between them.

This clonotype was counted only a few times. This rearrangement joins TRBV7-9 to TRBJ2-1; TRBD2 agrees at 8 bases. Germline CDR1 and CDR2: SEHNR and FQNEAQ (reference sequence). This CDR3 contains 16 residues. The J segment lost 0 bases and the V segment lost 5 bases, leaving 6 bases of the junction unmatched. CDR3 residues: CASSPRSGASYNEQFF. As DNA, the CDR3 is TGTGCCAGCAGCCCTCGTAGCGGGGCCTCCTACAATGAGCAGTTCTTC.

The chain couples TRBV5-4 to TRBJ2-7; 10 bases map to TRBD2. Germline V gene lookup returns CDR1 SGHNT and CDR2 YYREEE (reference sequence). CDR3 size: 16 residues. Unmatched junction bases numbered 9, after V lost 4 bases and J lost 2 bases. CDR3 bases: TGTGCCAGCAGCCAACTCCAAGCGGGAGGGCCCTACGAGCAGTACTTC. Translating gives CASSQLQAGGPYEQYF.

The CDR3: CASSLPQAGELFF. CDR3 bases: TGTGCCAGCAGCTTACCCCAAGCCGGGGAGCTGTTTTTT. The rearrangement uses TRBV7-9 and TRBJ2-2, with D uncertain. This CDR3 is 13 amino acids long. Deletions cut 2 bases from V and 6 bases from J, with 7 bases between. Looked up from germline, CDR1 is SEHNR and CDR2 is FQNEAQ (reference sequence).